This entry lists 9 T cell receptor beta chains sequenced from one sample in a study of T cells in localized non-small cell lung cancer (dated by TCRdb to 2020 to 2022). The method behind the library was the immunoSEQ multiplex PCR assay. Sourced from immuneACCESS, this table was stored by TCRdb with only in-frame sequences that have V and J called. A share of the clones is absent; for the studies checked, an unresolved V gene accounts for under half, and the remainder has no known explanation. The sample profile shows tens of thousands of clones; approximately 80% of them were found once. The ten biggest clones cover approximately 9.6% of the sample. This specimen was peripheral blood, taken before any cancer treatment. All receptors derive from a female donor aged 60 or older with stage I lung adenocarcinoma.

The chain uses TRBV6-5 and TRBJ2-7; no firm D call. The CDR3 is 14 amino acids. The V end was cut by 0 bases, the J end by 1 base, with 7 bases between. Germline V lookup: CDR1 MNHEY, CDR2 SVGAGI. The CDR3 DNA follows: TGTGCCAGCAGTTACTCAGGGATTTCCTACGAGCAGTACTTC. Translation gives CASSYSGISYEQYF.

V and J are TRBV30 and TRBJ1-2, with D possibly TRBD1 on 5 matching bases. The V end lost 8 bases, the J end lost 4 bases, and 11 bases lay between the germline ends. The germline V gene encodes CDR1 GTSNPN and CDR2 SVGIG (reference sequence). This CDR3 contains 11 residues. In DNA form, the CDR3 reads TGTGCCAGCCTGGACATCTATGGCTACACCTTC. The encoded protein is CASLDIYGYTF.

J is TRBJ2-5 and V is TRBV25-1; 11 nucleotides line up with TRBD2. Per germline, CDR1 MGHDK and CDR2 SYGVNS. The V segment lost 2 bases and the J segment 2 bases; nucleotides outside the gene matches: 1. CDR3 length: 15 amino acids. CDR3 in amino acids: CASSELAGGQETQYF. The CDR3 bases are TGTGCCAGCAGTGAACTAGCGGGGGGTCAAGAGACCCAGTACTTC.

The CDR3 is CASSLPGAGNQPQHF. The CDR3 DNA follows: TGTGCCAGCAGTTTACCGGGAGCGGGCAATCAGCCCCAGCATTTT. The chain joins TRBV28 to TRBJ1-5; D gene uncertain. CDR1 is MDHEN, CDR2 SYDVKM, per germline. The CDR3 extends over 15 amino acids. The germline V and J ends were trimmed by 2 bases and 2 bases, with 10 bases remaining between them.

The CDR3 DNA reads as TGTGCCAGCAGCTTGGGGTCGCTGGCCAATGAGCAGTTCTTC. It codes for CASSLGSLANEQFF. This sequence joins TRBV5-4 and TRBJ2-1; no clear D. The CDR3 has 14 amino acids. Germline lookup yields CDR1 SGHNT and CDR2 YYREEE (reference sequence). The V and J ends lost 0 bases and 6 bases respectively, with 10 bases between them.

The chain carries TRBV28 and TRBJ2-7, with TRBD2 identical over 7 bases. Germline V lookup: CDR1 MDHEN, CDR2 SYDVKM. The CDR3 loop spans 18 amino acids. J gave up 0 bases and V 3 bases, and 14 bases lay outside the gene matches. The DNA for the CDR3 is TGTGCCAGCAGTTTCTCAGGTAGTGGGCGGGGGAGCTCCTACGAGCAGTACTTC. Translating gives CASSFSGSGRGSSYEQYF.

The V call is TRBV4-3, the J call TRBJ1-2, with 7 bases lining up with TRBD1. V shed 1 base, J shed 2 bases, and the junction held 7 bases outside the gene matches. The CDR3 contains 16 residues. In germline, CDR1 is LGHNA, CDR2 YSLEER. CDR3 residues: CASSQGTGAVNYGYTF. Here the CDR3 DNA reads TGCGCCAGCAGCCAAGGGACAGGAGCTGTCAACTATGGCTACACCTTC.

The chain couples TRBV5-6 to TRBJ1-2; unclear D gene. V lost 1 base to trimming and J lost 3 bases, with 10 bases between them. The CDR3 totals 14 residues. Germline CDR1 is SGHDT and CDR2 is YYEEEE. The CDR3 spells CASSLFRSYYGYTF. CDR3 nucleotide sequence: TGTGCCAGCAGCTTGTTCAGGTCCTACTATGGCTACACCTTC.

V usage is TRBV7-6 and J usage is TRBJ2-1, with 9 nucleotides matching TRBD2. The germline gives CDR1 SGHVS, CDR2 FNYEAQ. The CDR3 totals 16 residues. J gave up 7 bases and V 1 base, and 8 bases lay outside the gene matches. This chain's CDR3 is CASSLVVAGALNEQFF. In nucleotides, the CDR3 is TGTGCCAGCAGCTTAGTGGTAGCGGGGGCACTAAATGAGCAGTTCTTC.